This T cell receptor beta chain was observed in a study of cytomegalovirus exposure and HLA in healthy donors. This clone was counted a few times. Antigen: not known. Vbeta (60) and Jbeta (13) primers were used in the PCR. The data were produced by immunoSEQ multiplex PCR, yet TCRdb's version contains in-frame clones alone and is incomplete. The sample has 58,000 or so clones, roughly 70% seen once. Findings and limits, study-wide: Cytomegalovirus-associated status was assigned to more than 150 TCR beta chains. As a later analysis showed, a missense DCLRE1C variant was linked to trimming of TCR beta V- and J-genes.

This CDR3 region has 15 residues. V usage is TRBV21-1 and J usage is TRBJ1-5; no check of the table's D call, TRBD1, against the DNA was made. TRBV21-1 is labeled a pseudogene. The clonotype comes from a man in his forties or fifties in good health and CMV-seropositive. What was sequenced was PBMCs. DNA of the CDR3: TGTGCCAGCAGCAAAGAAGGGGTAGGGTATCAGCCCCAGCATTTT. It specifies CASSKEGVGYQPQHF.